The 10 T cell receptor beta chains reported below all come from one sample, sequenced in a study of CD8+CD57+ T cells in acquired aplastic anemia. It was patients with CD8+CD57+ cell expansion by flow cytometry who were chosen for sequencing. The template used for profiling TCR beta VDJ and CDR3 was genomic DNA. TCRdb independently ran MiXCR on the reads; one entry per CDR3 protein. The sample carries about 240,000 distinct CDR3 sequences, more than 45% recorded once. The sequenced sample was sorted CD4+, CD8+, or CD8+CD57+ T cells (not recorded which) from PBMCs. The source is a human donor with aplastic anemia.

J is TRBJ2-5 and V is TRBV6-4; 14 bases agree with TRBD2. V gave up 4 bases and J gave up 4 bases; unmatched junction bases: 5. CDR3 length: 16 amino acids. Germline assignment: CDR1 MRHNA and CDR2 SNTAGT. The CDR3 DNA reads TGTGCCAGCAGTGTGACTAGCGGGAGGGCCAGAGAGACCCAGTACTTC. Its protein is CASSVTSGRARETQYF.

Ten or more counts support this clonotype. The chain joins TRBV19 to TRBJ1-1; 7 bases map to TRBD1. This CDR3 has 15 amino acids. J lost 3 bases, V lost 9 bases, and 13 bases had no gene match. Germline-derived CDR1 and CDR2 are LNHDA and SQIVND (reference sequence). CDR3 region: CASGTIGTAYTEAFF. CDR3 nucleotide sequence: TGTGCCAGCGGGACGATCGGGACAGCCTACACTGAAGCTTTCTTT.

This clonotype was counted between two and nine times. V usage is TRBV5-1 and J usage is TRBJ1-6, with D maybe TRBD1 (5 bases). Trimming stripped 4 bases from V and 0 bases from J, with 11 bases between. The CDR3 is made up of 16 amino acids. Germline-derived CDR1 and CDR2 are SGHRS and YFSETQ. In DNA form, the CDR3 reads TGCGCCAGCAGCCTAAAAACAGGCTCCTATAATTCACCCCTCCACTTT. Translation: CASSLKTGSYNSPLHF. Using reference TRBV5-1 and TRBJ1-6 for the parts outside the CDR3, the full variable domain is KAGVTQTPRYLIKTRGQQVTLSCSPISGHRSVSWYQQTPGQGLQFLFEYFSETQRNKGNFPGRFSGRQFSNSRSEMNVSTLELGDSALYLCASSLKTGSYNSPLHFGNGTRLTVT.

This CDR3 reads CASSAREDLRNSPLHF. The CDR3 DNA sequence: TGTGCCAGCAGCGCCAGGGAGGATTTAAGGAATTCACCCCTCCACTTT. V and J are TRBV2 and TRBJ1-6; D is perhaps TRBD1 (5 bases). CDR3 length: 16 amino acids. Per the germline V gene, CDR1 is SNHLY and CDR2 is FYNNEI. V was shortened by 6 bases and J by 7 bases, with 19 bases between the two germline ends.

The chain's CDR3 is CASSYSEAYGYTF. The CDR3 nucleotides are TGTGCCAGCAGTTACTCAGAAGCATATGGCTACACCTTC. This chain links TRBV6-5 with TRBJ1-2; D is unclear. Germline loops: CDR1 MNHEY, CDR2 SVGAGI. The CDR3 runs 13 residues. V lost 0 bases, J lost 5 bases, and 7 bases lay in between.

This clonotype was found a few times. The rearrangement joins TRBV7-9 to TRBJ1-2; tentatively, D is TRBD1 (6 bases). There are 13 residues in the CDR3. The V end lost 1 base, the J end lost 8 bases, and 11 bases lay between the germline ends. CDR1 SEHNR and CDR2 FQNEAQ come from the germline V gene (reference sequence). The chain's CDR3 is CASSLVGGGGYTF. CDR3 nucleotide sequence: TGTGCCAGCAGCTTAGTTGGGGGCGGGGGCTACACCTTC. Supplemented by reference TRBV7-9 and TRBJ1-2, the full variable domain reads DTGVSQNPRHKITKRGQNVTFRCDPISEHNRLYWYRQTLGQGPEFLTYFQNEAQLEKSRLLSDRFSAERPKGSFSTLEIQRTEQGDSAMYLCASSLVGGGGYTFGSGTRLTVV.

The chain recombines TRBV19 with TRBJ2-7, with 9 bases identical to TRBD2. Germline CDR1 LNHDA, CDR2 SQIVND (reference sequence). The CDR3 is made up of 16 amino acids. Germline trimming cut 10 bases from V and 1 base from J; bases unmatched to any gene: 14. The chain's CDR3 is CATSPGSGGLSYEQYF. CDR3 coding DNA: TGTGCCACTTCGCCTGGAAGCGGGGGGTTATCCTACGAGCAGTACTTC.

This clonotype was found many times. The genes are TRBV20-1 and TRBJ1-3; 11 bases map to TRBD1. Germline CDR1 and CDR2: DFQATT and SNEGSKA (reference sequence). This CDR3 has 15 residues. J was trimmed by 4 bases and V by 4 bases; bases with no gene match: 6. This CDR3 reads CSATPGQGDGNTIYF. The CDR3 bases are TGCAGTGCTACACCGGGACAGGGGGACGGAAACACCATATATTTT.

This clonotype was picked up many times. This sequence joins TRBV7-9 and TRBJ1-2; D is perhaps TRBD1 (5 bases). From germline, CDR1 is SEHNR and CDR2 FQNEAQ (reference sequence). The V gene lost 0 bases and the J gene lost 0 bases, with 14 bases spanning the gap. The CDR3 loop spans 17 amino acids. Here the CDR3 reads CASSLALQELANYGYTF. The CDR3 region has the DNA TGTGCCAGCAGCTTAGCGCTACAGGAGTTAGCTAACTATGGCTACACCTTC.

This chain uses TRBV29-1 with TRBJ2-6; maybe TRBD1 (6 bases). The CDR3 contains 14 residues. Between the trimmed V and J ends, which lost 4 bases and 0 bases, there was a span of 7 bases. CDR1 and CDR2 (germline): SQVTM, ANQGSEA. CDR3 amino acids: CSVVGGSGANVLTF. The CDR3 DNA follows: TGCAGCGTTGTAGGGGGCTCTGGGGCCAACGTCCTGACTTTC. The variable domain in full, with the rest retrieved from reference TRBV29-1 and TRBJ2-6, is SAVISQKPSRDICQRGTSLTIQCQVDSQVTMMFWYRQQPGQSLTLIATANQGSEATYESGFVIDKFPISRPNLTFSTLTVSNMSPEDSSIYLCSVVGGSGANVLTFGAGSRLTVL.